A single sample gave rise to the 24 T cell receptor beta chains below, sequenced in a study of T-cell memory formation after mild COVID-19 (dated by TCRdb to the early 2020s). The method was 5' RACE. Sequencer: Illumina NovaSeq 6000. TCRdb trimmed public reads at Q25 via fastp, called clones via MiXCR and kept in-frame beta chains. When rows share a CDR3 protein, they turn into one entry using the most common DNA and genes. The sample data list under 450,000 distinct CDR3 sequences, and roughly an eighth of these were observed just once. The ten biggest clones cover roughly a fifth of the sample. Input material: PBMCs or a T cell subset sorted from them (not recorded which). Source of these receptors: a man aged 18 to 35 who had mild COVID-19 (a few samples of this study predate the infection). The sample titles of this study are shuffled in the database, so cell type and time point are left out; the donor was told from shared clones.

The sample holds many counts of this clonotype. The rearrangement joins TRBV12-3 or TRBV12-4 to TRBJ2-7; a possible D gene is TRBD1 (6 bases). This CDR3 region has 13 residues. The V and J ends lost 5 bases and 1 base respectively, with 9 bases between them. Here the CDR3 DNA reads TGTGCCAGCAGTGGGACACTTTCCTACGAGCAGTACGTC. Translation: CASSGTLSYEQYV.

V is TRBV12-3 or TRBV12-4 and J is TRBJ2-2; 10 bases are shared with TRBD2. With 7 bases clipped from V and 4 bases from J, the junction kept 9 bases outside the gene matches. This CDR3 has 16 residues. For the CDR3, the DNA is TGTGCCAGCATCTCTGGGGTAGCGGGGGGCACCGGGGAGCTGTTTTTT. Encoded protein: CASISGVAGGTGELFF.

CDR3 in DNA: TGTGCCAGCAGCTTTCTCAGGGGGCGTGGGACCGGGGAGCTGTTTTTT. Translated: CASSFLRGRGTGELFF. The chain carries TRBV7-9 and TRBJ2-2; 8 nucleotides line up with TRBD1. Germline V gene sequence: CDR1 SEHNR, CDR2 FQNEAQ (reference sequence). The junction had 8 bases not matched to a gene; V was cut back by 3 bases and J by 5 bases. This CDR3 is built from 16 residues.

This clonotype was counted at least ten times. The V gene is TRBV15, the J gene TRBJ2-2; D remains unclear. Germline V gives CDR1 LNHNV, CDR2 YYDKDF (reference sequence). The CDR3 is 16 residues long. V was trimmed by 0 bases and J by 0 bases, leaving 8 bases between them. The CDR3 DNA follows: TGTGCCACCAGCAGAGATTGGCCCACGAACACCGGGGAGCTGTTTTTT. Protein product: CATSRDWPTNTGELFF.

This clonotype was picked up one time. This chain uses TRBV20-1 with TRBJ1-1, with a possible D match to TRBD1 (6 bases). V was shortened by 3 bases and J by 10 bases, with 18 bases between the two germline ends. The CDR3 is made up of 13 amino acids. Germline CDR1 is DFQATT and CDR2 is SNEGSKA (reference sequence). CDR3 region: CSASKTDRRGAFF. CDR3 sequence (DNA): TGCAGTGCTAGTAAAACCGACAGGAGGGGAGCTTTCTTT.

This clonotype was detected only a few times. This chain uses TRBV30 with TRBJ2-3; D gene unclear. Trimming removed 5 bases at V and 4 bases at J, with 13 bases between. Germline CDR1 reads GTSNPN; CDR2 reads SVGIG (reference sequence). The CDR3 runs to 13 residues. This CDR3 is CAWEDSAADTQYF. DNA for the CDR3: TGTGCCTGGGAAGACTCGGCGGCAGATACGCAGTATTTT.

The V and J genes are TRBV6-2 or TRBV6-3 and TRBJ1-1; D gene unclear. The CDR3 totals 14 residues. V was shortened by 4 bases and J by 7 bases, with 16 bases between the two germline ends. The germline V gene has CDR1 MNHEY and CDR2 SVGEGT. Here the CDR3 DNA reads TGTGCCAGCAGTTCTATGGTGGCAGAACTTGAAGCTTTCTTT. As protein: CASSSMVAELEAFF.

This clonotype was detected only a few times. The CDR3 bases are TGTGCCAGCGCCAGGGTGGGGAGAGGGTTGGGCAATCAGCCCCAGCATTTT. Translation gives CASARVGRGLGNQPQHF. This chain connects TRBV12-3 or TRBV12-4 to TRBJ1-5; D possibly corresponds to TRBD1 (5 bases). Between the trimmed V and J ends, which lost 8 bases and 2 bases, there was a span of 22 bases. This CDR3 is 17 amino acids long.

The chain employs TRBV15 and TRBJ2-4, with TRBD2 matching 8 bases. There are 16 residues in the CDR3. The V gene's germline CDR1 is LNHNV and CDR2 YYDKDF (reference sequence). V trimming: 6 bases; J trimming: 0 bases; junction bases outside the gene matches: 7. CDR3 nucleotides: TGTGCCACCAGGGAGACTAGCGCGCTAGCCAAAAACATTCAGTACTTC. Protein product: CATRETSALAKNIQYF.

The rearrangement uses TRBV6-5 and TRBJ2-7; 10 bases align to TRBD1. CDR1 is MNHEY and CDR2 is SVGAGI in the germline V gene. There are 17 residues in the CDR3. Trimming at V came to 0 bases and at J to 3 bases, leaving 8 bases not matched to a gene. The CDR3 loop is CASSYSTGGGYGYEQYF. Written as DNA, the CDR3 is TGTGCCAGCAGTTACTCGACAGGGGGCGGTTATGGCTACGAGCAGTACTTC.

The gene calls are TRBV28 and TRBJ2-1, with 10 bases aligning to TRBD1. V dropped 2 bases and J dropped 8; count of bases not matched to a gene: 3. The CDR3 has 14 amino acids. Germline V gene sequence: CDR1 MDHEN, CDR2 SYDVKM. DNA of the CDR3: TGTGCCAGCAGTTTAGGGGGACAGGGGTATGAGCAGTTCTTC. Its protein product is CASSLGGQGYEQFF.

This clonotype was counted a few times. The chain employs TRBV27 and TRBJ2-7; D call uncertain. Trimming pared 5 bases from V and 0 bases from J, leaving 17 bases between. Germline V CDR1 and CDR2: MNHEY, SMNVEV (reference sequence). The CDR3 runs 16 residues. In DNA form, the CDR3 reads TGTGCCAGCAGTCTCTATCCCATAGGCTACTCCTACGAGCAGTACTTC. It codes for CASSLYPIGYSYEQYF.

This clonotype has a handful of counts. The chain has TRBV6-2 or TRBV6-3 and TRBJ2-7; D call uncertain. Germline V CDR1 and CDR2: MNHEY, SVGEGT. CDR3 length equals 13 residues. V was pared by 5 bases and J by 9 bases, with 17 bases between. CDR3 coding DNA: TGTGCCAGCAGTCCTCTCCGAGTCGGTGGGCAGTACTTC. Translating it yields CASSPLRVGGQYF.

CDR3 amino acids: CATSEGQVTDTQYF. The DNA of the CDR3 is TGTGCCACCAGTGAGGGACAGGTCACAGATACGCAGTATTTT. This chain uses TRBV24-1 with TRBJ2-3, with TRBD1 matching 8 bases. The V and J ends lost 4 bases and 2 bases, in that order; junction bases with no gene match: 1. CDR1 and CDR2 (germline): KGHDR, SFDVKD. CDR3 length: 14 residues.

In this sample, this clonotype turned up a few times. The chain combines TRBV5-6 with TRBJ1-4, with no clear D. Germline V CDR1 and CDR2: SGHDT, YYEEEE. This CDR3 is 20 amino acids long. V was pared by 3 bases and J by 0 bases, with 24 bases between. DNA for the CDR3: TGTGCCAGCAGCTCCACCCCCCAATGGGGAGGTGGGTCAACTAATGAAAAACTGTTTTTT. Protein sequence: CASSSTPQWGGGSTNEKLFF.

The chain is built from TRBV2 and TRBJ2-7; D gene unclear. Germline loops: CDR1 SNHLY, CDR2 FYNNEI. The CDR3 is 11 amino acids. The V end was cut by 8 bases, the J end by 9 bases, with 14 bases between. The CDR3 nucleotides are TGTGCCAGCGGACCTGACGTTGTGCAGTACTTC. Translated: CASGPDVVQYF.

The chain employs TRBV4-1 and TRBJ1-5; 9 bases agree with TRBD1. There are 15 residues in the CDR3. Germline V gives CDR1 MGHRA, CDR2 YSYEKL. J lost 4 bases, V lost 5 bases, and 6 bases had no gene match. The CDR3 spells CASSAGQGPNQPQHF. DNA for the CDR3: TGCGCCAGCAGCGCAGGACAGGGGCCAAATCAGCCCCAGCATTTT.

This clonotype was picked up a small number of times. This chain joins TRBV6-5 and TRBJ2-7, with D possibly being TRBD2 (6 bases). Trimming took off 4 bases at V and 5 bases at J, with 15 bases between the two ends. This CDR3 contains 14 residues. Germline V CDR1 and CDR2: MNHEY, SVGAGI. As DNA, the CDR3 is TGTGCCAGCAGTTCCCCTTGGGGAGGCCACGAGCAGTACTTC. Translating it yields CASSSPWGGHEQYF.

V usage is TRBV6-5 and J usage is TRBJ2-2, with TRBD2 matching 10 bases. CDR1 is MNHEY and CDR2 is SVGAGI in the germline V gene. V shed 6 bases, J shed 5 bases, and the junction held 12 bases outside the gene matches. This CDR3 is 17 amino acids long. CDR3 residues: CASSQPGAGGGTGELFF. The CDR3 region has the DNA TGTGCCAGCAGCCAACCGGGAGCGGGGGGGGGTACCGGGGAGCTGTTTTTT.

The chain combines TRBV27 with TRBJ2-5; 14 bases align to TRBD2. Losses at the gene ends were 4 bases for V and 1 base for J; bases not matched to a gene: 8. Germline-derived CDR1 and CDR2 are MNHEY and SMNVEV (reference sequence). The CDR3 totals 18 residues. Here the CDR3 DNA reads TGTGCCAGCAGTTCCGGGACTAGCGGGGGCCTCTTCCAAGAGACCCAGTACTTC. It encodes CASSSGTSGGLFQETQYF.

The J gene is TRBJ1-2, the V gene TRBV5-5; no clear D gene. V lost 3 bases to trimming and J lost 3 bases, with 9 bases between them. The CDR3 has 13 residues. The germline CDR1 and CDR2 sequences are SGHKS and YYEKEE (reference sequence). The CDR3 DNA sequence: TGTGCCAGCAGCTGGCAAAGGGACTATGGCTACACCTTC. This gives the protein CASSWQRDYGYTF.

In this sample, this clonotype turned up many times. The gene calls are TRBV5-1 and TRBJ2-3, with TRBD2 identical over 10 bases. Trimming removed 3 bases from V and 2 bases from J; junction bases left unmatched: 6. The CDR3 runs 16 residues. CDR1 and CDR2 (germline): SGHRS, YFSETQ. The CDR3 reads CASSSRTSGHTDTQYF. The CDR3 nucleotides read TGCGCCAGCAGCTCCCGGACTAGCGGTCACACAGATACGCAGTATTTT.

This clonotype was counted ten times or more. The rearrangement uses TRBV20-1 and TRBJ1-1; TRBD1 is a possible D gene (6 bases). The V and J ends lost 6 bases and 2 bases respectively, with 16 bases between them. The CDR3 spans 14 residues. Germline assignment: CDR1 DFQATT and CDR2 SNEGSKA (reference sequence). CDR3 sequence reads: CSAQPGHRNTEAFF. In nucleotides, the CDR3 is TGCAGTGCACAACCGGGACATAGAAACACTGAAGCTTTCTTT.

The V gene is TRBV2, the J gene TRBJ1-2; a weak D match, TRBD1 (6 bases). V shed 5 bases and J shed 12 bases, with 13 bases lying between them. This CDR3 has 11 residues. The germline CDR1 and CDR2 sequences are SNHLY and FYNNEI. Written as DNA, the CDR3 is TGTGCCAGCAGTACAGGGTACCGCAACACCTTC. Translated: CASSTGYRNTF.